This TCR beta chain was sequenced for a study of blood T cell repertoires in COVID-19. Across the study: The United States, Italy and Spain were the sources of the acute and convalescent COVID-19 samples. PBMCs, B-cell-depleted T cells, or T cells provided the cDNA or gDNA that made up the material.

The CDR3 runs to 12 residues. Germline-derived CDR1 and CDR2 are MNHEY and SMNVEV (reference sequence). V lost 8 bases to trimming and J lost 6 bases; unmatched junction nucleotides: 3. In the authors' methods: Counts of nucleated cells, estimated from reference gene primer amplification, were obtained. Clones were sequenced by immunoSEQ multiplex PCR, and TCRdb holds only the in-frame ones, with some missing. That table supplies the V and J calls and clone size; D and trimming were determined from the DNA. The table shows about 240,000 clones, with more than 85% occurring only once. V gene TRBV27 combines with J gene TRBJ1-2; 10 bases fit TRBD1. Material: peripheral blood. The sequence was collected from a woman aged 65 to 85 with active or convalescent COVID-19. This CDR3 is CASWGTGDGYTF. For the CDR3, the DNA is TGTGCCAGCTGGGGGACAGGGGATGGCTACACCTTC.